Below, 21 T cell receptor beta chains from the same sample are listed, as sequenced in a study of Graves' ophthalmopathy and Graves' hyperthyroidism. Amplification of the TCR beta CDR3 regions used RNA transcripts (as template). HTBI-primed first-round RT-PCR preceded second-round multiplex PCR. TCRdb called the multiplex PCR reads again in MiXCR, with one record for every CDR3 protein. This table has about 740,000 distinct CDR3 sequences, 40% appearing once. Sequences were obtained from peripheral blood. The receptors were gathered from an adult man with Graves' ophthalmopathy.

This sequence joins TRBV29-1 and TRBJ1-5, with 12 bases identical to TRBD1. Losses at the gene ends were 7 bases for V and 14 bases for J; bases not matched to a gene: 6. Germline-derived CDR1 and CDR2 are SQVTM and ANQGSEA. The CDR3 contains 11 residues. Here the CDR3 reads CSAGTGGDEHF. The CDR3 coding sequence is TGCAGCGCCGGGACAGGGGGCGACGAGCATTTT.

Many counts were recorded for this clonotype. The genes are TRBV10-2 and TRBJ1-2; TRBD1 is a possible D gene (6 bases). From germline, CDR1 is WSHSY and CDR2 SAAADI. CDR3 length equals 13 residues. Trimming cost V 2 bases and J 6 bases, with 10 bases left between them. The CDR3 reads CASSETGWDGYTF. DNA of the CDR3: TGCGCCAGCAGTGAGACAGGGTGGGATGGCTACACCTTC.

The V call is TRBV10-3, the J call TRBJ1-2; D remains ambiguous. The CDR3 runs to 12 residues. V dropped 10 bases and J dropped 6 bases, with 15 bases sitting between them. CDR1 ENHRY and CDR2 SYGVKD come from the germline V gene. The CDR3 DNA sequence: TGTGCCAGCATGGAGCAGGACCATGGCTACACCTTC. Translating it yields CASMEQDHGYTF.

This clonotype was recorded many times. The CDR3 nucleotides read TGTGCCAGCAGCTTAGTAGGCTTTGACTATGGCTACACCTTC. Its protein product is CASSLVGFDYGYTF. The rearrangement links TRBV7-2 to TRBJ1-2; D is uncertain. Germline CDR1 SGHTA, CDR2 FQGNSA. Trimming took 1 base from V and 3 from J, leaving 9 bases between them. This CDR3 contains 14 residues.

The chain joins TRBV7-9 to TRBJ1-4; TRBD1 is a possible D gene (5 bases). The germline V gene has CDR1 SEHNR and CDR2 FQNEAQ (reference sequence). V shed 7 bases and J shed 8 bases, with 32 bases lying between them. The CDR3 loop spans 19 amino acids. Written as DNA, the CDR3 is TGTGCCAGCACTAGTAACCCCGGCAGGGAACCACCCGGCCGGGAAAAACTGTTTTTT. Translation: CASTSNPGREPPGREKLFF.

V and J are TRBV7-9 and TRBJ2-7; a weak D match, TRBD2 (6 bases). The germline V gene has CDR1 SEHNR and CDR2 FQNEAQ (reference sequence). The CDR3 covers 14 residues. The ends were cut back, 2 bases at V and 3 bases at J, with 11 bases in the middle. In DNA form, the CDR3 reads TGTGCCAGCAGCTTAAATTTCGGGGGCTACGAGCAGTACTTC. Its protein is CASSLNFGGYEQYF.

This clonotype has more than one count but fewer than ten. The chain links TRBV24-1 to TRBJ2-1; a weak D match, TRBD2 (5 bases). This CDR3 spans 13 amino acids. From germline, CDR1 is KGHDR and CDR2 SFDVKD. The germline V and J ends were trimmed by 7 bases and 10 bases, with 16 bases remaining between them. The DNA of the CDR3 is TGTGCCACCAGGACGACGCAGCCGGGGGAGCAGTTCTTC. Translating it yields CATRTTQPGEQFF.

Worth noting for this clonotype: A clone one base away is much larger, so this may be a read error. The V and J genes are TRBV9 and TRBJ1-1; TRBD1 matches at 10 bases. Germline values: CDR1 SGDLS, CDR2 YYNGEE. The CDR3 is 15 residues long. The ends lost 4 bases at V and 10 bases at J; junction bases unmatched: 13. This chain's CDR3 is CASSQIRTGGFGAFF. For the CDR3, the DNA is TGTGCCAGCAGCCAAATTAGGACAGGGGGTTTCGGAGCTTTCTTT.

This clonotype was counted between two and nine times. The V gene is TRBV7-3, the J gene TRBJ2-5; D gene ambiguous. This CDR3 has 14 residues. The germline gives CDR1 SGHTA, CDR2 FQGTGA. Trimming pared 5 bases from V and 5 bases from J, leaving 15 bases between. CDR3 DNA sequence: TGTGCCAGCAGCAAAAGTACCATCGGGGAGACCCAGTACTTC. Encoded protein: CASSKSTIGETQYF.

CDR3 residues: CASANTLSPGELFF. DNA for the CDR3: TGTGCCAGTGCGAACACCCTAAGTCCCGGGGAGCTGTTTTTT. V usage is TRBV19 and J usage is TRBJ2-2; D is unresolved. The CDR3 spans 14 residues. V lost 8 bases to trimming and J lost 6 bases, with 16 bases between them. Germline loops: CDR1 LNHDA, CDR2 SQIVND (reference sequence).

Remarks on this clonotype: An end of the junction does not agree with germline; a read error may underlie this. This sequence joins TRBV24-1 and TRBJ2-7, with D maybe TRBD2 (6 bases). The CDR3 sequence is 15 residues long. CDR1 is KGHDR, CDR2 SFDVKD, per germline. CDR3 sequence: CASSYSRDGGYEQYF. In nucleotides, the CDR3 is TGTGCCAGCAGTTACTCCCGGGACGGGGGCTACGAGCAGTACTTC.

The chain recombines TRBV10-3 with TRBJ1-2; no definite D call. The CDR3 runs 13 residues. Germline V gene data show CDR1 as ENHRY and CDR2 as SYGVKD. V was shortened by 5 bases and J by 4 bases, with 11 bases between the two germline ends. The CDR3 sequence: CAISYSGLYGYTF. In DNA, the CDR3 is TGTGCCATCAGTTACTCAGGACTCTATGGCTACACCTTC.

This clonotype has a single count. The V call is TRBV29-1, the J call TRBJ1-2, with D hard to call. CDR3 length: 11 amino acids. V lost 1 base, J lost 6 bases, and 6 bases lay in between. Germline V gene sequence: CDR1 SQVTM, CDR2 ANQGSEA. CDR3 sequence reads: CSVEGTDGYTF. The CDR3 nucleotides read TGCAGCGTTGAAGGGACGGATGGCTACACCTTC.

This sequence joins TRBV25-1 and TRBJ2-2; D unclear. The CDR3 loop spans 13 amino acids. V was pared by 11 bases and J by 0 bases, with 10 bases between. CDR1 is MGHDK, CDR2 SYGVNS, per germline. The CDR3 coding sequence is TGTGCCCACAGAAAAGCGAACACCGGGGAGCTGTTTTTT. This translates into CAHRKANTGELFF.

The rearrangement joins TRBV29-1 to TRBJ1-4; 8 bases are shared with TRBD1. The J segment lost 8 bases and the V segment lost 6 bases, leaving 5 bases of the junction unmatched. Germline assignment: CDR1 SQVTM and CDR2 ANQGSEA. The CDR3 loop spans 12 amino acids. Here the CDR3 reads CSVGQGNEKLFF. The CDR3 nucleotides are TGCAGCGTAGGACAGGGTAACGAAAAACTGTTTTTT.

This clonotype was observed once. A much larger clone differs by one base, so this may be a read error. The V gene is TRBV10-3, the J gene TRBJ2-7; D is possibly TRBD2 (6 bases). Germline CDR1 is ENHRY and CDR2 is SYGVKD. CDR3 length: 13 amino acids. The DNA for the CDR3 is TGTGCCAGCAGTTCGGGACTCCAGTACGAGCAGTACTTC. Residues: CASSSGLQYEQYF.

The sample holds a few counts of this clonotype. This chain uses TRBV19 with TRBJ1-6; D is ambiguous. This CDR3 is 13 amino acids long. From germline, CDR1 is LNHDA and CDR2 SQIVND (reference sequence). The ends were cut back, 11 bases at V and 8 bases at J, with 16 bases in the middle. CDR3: CAWSVDVDSPLHF. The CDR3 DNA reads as TGTGCCTGGAGTGTGGATGTTGATTCACCCCTCCACTTT.

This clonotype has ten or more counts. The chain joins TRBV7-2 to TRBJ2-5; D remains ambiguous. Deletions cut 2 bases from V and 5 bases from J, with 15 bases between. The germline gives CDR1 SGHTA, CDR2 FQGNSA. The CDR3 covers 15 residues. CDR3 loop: CASSLSWRTGETQYF. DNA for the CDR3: TGTGCCAGCAGCTTATCTTGGCGGACCGGGGAGACCCAGTACTTC.

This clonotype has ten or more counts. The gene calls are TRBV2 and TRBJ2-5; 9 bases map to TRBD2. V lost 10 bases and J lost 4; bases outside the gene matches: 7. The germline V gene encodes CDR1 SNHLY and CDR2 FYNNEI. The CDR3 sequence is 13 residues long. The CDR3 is CATLSGGSETQYF. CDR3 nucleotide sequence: TGTGCCACCCTTAGCGGGGGATCAGAGACCCAGTACTTC.

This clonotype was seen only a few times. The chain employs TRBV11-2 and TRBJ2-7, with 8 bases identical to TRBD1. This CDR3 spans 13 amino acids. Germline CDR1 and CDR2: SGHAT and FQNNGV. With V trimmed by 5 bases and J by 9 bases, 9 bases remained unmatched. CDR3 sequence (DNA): TGTGCCAGCAGCATAACCCAGGGGGCCGGGCAGTACTTC. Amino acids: CASSITQGAGQYF.

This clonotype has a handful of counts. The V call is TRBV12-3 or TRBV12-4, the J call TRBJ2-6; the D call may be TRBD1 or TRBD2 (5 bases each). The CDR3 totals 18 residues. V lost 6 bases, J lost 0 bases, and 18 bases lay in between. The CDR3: CASRGQGPVGSGANVLTF. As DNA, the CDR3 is TGTGCCAGCAGGGGCCAGGGACCCGTAGGCTCTGGGGCCAACGTCCTGACTTTC.